This TCR beta chain was captured in a study of CDR3 diversity in severe acne. TCRdb itself ran the PCR reads through MiXCR, one entry per CDR3 protein. The sample consists of 79,000 or so distinct CDR3 sequences, roughly 49% of them appearing once. Trimming cost V 3 bases and J 4 bases, with 12 bases left between them. The CDR3 length is 15 residues. Germline-derived CDR1 and CDR2 are LNHNV and YYDKDF (reference sequence). Sequenced sample: blood. This clonotype was obtained from a male donor with severe acne vulgaris. V and J are TRBV15 and TRBJ2-2, with a weak D call TRBD1 (6 bases). The CDR3 DNA reads TGTGCCACCAGCAGCGGTCAGGGGCGCACCGGGGAGCTGTTTTTT. Protein: CATSSGQGRTGELFF.